These T cell receptor beta chains were read from a single sample in a study of metastatic and nonmetastatic thyroid tumors. TCRdb reprocessed the PCR reads via MiXCR. The sample gives 22,000 or so clones, under 25% of which show up once; over 9% is in the top ten. The specimen was tumor tissue. The source of these receptors is a female donor with papillary thyroid cancer or a benign thyroid nodule (not recorded which). Some clones in this sample may be carry-over from other donors' samples. Both conserved end residues are part of each CDR3. The D gene is left open where the match is weak. Clone size is stated in some rows and not others, as once, few, many or a class when expanded.

cdr3_length: 15; clone_size: few; j_call: TRBJ2-7; d_call: -; v_call: TRBV12-3/TRBV12-4; cdr3_aa: CASSERHTHPYEQYF; cdr3_nt: TGTGCCAGCAGCGAGAGACACACGCACCCCTACGAGCAGTACTTC
cdr3_length: 12; clone_size: many; j_call: TRBJ1-5; d_call: -; v_call: TRBV2; cdr3_aa: CASSEANQPQHF; cdr3_nt: TGTGCCAGCAGTGAAGCGAATCAGCCCCAGCATTTT
cdr3_length: 14; clone_size: medium-sized; j_call: TRBJ2-7; d_call: -; v_call: TRBV4-2; cdr3_aa: CASSQGGISYEQYF; cdr3_nt: TGTGCCAGCAGCCAAGGGGGGATTTCCTACGAGCAGTACTTC
cdr3_length: 15; clone_size: few; j_call: TRBJ2-2; d_call: -; v_call: TRBV6-5; cdr3_aa: CASSLDPTTTLELFF; cdr3_nt: TGTGCCAGCAGTTTAGACCCGACGACCACCTTGGAGCTGTTTTTT
cdr3_length: 11; clone_size: once; j_call: TRBJ2-2; d_call: -; v_call: TRBV5-6; cdr3_aa: CASSRTGELFF; cdr3_nt: TGTGCCAGCAGCCGAACCGGGGAGCTGTTTTTT
cdr3_length: 12; clone_size: -; j_call: TRBJ2-5; d_call: -; v_call: TRBV20-1; cdr3_aa: CSAKGAVRAQYF; cdr3_nt: TGCAGTGCCAAGGGAGCGGTTAGGGCCCAGTACTTC
cdr3_length: 15; clone_size: many; j_call: TRBJ2-2; d_call: -; v_call: TRBV7-9; cdr3_aa: CASRPASGSAGELFF; cdr3_nt: TGTGCCAGCAGACCTGCGAGCGGATCCGCCGGGGAGCTGTTTTTT
cdr3_length: 13; clone_size: -; j_call: TRBJ2-3; d_call: -; v_call: TRBV11-1; cdr3_aa: CASSRLDRNTQYF; cdr3_nt: TGTGCCAGCAGCCGATTAGATCGAAATACGCAGTATTTT
cdr3_length: 14; clone_size: few; j_call: TRBJ1-1; d_call: -; v_call: TRBV6-2/TRBV6-3; cdr3_aa: CASSYSDRLTEAFF; cdr3_nt: TGTGCCAGCAGTTACTCAGACAGGTTGACTGAAGCTTTCTTT
cdr3_length: 14; clone_size: few; j_call: TRBJ1-5; d_call: -; v_call: TRBV6-1; cdr3_aa: CASSRSGSNQPQHF; cdr3_nt: TGTGCCAGCAGTCGCTCCGGGAGCAATCAGCCCCAGCATTTT
cdr3_length: 17; clone_size: many; j_call: TRBJ2-1; d_call: -; v_call: TRBV14; cdr3_aa: CASSPSLGLVSYNEQFF; cdr3_nt: TGTGCCAGCAGCCCCTCATTGGGGCTTGTTTCCTACAATGAGCAGTTCTTC
cdr3_length: 15; clone_size: many; j_call: TRBJ1-2; d_call: TRBD1; v_call: TRBV7-2; cdr3_aa: CASSSQQGAIYGYTF; cdr3_nt: TGTGCCAGCAGCTCGCAACAGGGGGCGATCTATGGCTACACCTTC
cdr3_length: 11; clone_size: -; j_call: TRBJ1-2; d_call: -; v_call: TRBV4-1; cdr3_aa: CASNGGYGYTF; cdr3_nt: TGCGCCAGCAATGGGGGCTATGGCTACACCTTC
cdr3_length: 14; clone_size: few; j_call: TRBJ1-4; d_call: -; v_call: TRBV20-1; cdr3_aa: CSATTPATNEKLFF; cdr3_nt: TGCAGTGCCACAACACCAGCAACTAATGAAAAACTGTTTTTT
cdr3_length: 14; clone_size: many; j_call: TRBJ1-5; d_call: TRBD1; v_call: TRBV6-1; cdr3_aa: CASSVTGAYQPQHF; cdr3_nt: TGTGCCAGCAGTGTCACAGGGGCGTATCAGCCCCAGCATTTT
cdr3_length: 15; clone_size: few; j_call: TRBJ2-6; d_call: -; v_call: TRBV6-1; cdr3_aa: CASSAWGSGANVLTF; cdr3_nt: TGTGCCAGCAGTGCTTGGGGTTCAGGGGCCAACGTCCTGACTTTC
cdr3_length: 14; clone_size: -; j_call: TRBJ2-4; d_call: TRBD1; v_call: TRBV6-9; cdr3_aa: CASSYARGPNIQYF; cdr3_nt: TGTGCCAGCAGTTACGCCAGGGGGCCGAACATTCAGTACTTC
cdr3_length: 14; clone_size: -; j_call: TRBJ1-2; d_call: -; v_call: TRBV6-2/TRBV6-3; cdr3_aa: CASSCETWSYGYTF; cdr3_nt: TGTGCCAGCAGCTGTGAGACATGGAGTTATGGCTACACCTTC
cdr3_length: 14; clone_size: many; j_call: TRBJ2-5; d_call: -; v_call: TRBV10-2; cdr3_aa: CASKLDRTLETQYF; cdr3_nt: TGCGCCAGCAAACTAGATCGAACCCTGGAGACCCAGTACTTC
cdr3_length: 12; clone_size: -; j_call: TRBJ2-7; d_call: -; v_call: TRBV12-3/TRBV12-4; cdr3_aa: CASSFGSYEQYF; cdr3_nt: TGTGCCAGCAGTTTCGGTAGCTACGAGCAGTACTTC
cdr3_length: 15; clone_size: -; j_call: TRBJ1-5; d_call: -; v_call: TRBV9; cdr3_aa: CASSVAPNSNQPQHF; cdr3_nt: TGTGCCAGCAGCGTAGCCCCAAATAGCAATCAGCCCCAGCATTTT
cdr3_length: 14; clone_size: few; j_call: TRBJ2-7; d_call: TRBD2; v_call: TRBV27; cdr3_aa: CASSLESGRYEQYF; cdr3_nt: TGTGCCAGCAGTTTGGAAAGCGGGAGGTACGAGCAGTACTTC
cdr3_length: 13; clone_size: -; j_call: TRBJ1-4; d_call: -; v_call: TRBV20-1; cdr3_aa: CSALDTDNEKLFF; cdr3_nt: TGCAGTGCCCTCGACACTGATAATGAAAAACTGTTCTTT
cdr3_length: 15; clone_size: -; j_call: TRBJ2-7; d_call: -; v_call: TRBV7-9; cdr3_aa: CASSSRGDRNYEHYF; cdr3_nt: TGTGCCAGCAGCTCCCGGGGGGACAGAAACTACGAGCATTACTTC